What follows describes a single T cell receptor (beta chain). This entry belongs to a study of blood T cell repertoires in COVID-19. At the level of the study: Samples of COVID-19 (acute and convalescent) were obtained from the United States, Italy and Spain. Nucleic acid was either cDNA or gDNA, and it came from T cells, B-cell-depleted T cells, or PBMCs.

TCRdb's copy holds only in-frame clones and misses some; the assay was immunoSEQ multiplex PCR. The table includes some 100,000 clones, roughly 82% detected once. Sequenced material: peripheral blood. The source of this sequence is a man aged 45-65 years with active or convalescent COVID-19.

CDR3: CASSQTGTGSSGNTIYF. The CDR3 region has the DNA TGCGCCAGCAGCCAGACCGGGACAGGGAGCTCTGGAAACACCATATATTTT. The rearrangement links TRBV5-1 to TRBJ1-3; the match to TRBD1 covers 9 bases. Germline lookup yields CDR1 SGHRS and CDR2 YFSETQ. J lost 0 bases, V lost 4 bases, and 8 bases had no gene match. The CDR3 is 17 residues long.